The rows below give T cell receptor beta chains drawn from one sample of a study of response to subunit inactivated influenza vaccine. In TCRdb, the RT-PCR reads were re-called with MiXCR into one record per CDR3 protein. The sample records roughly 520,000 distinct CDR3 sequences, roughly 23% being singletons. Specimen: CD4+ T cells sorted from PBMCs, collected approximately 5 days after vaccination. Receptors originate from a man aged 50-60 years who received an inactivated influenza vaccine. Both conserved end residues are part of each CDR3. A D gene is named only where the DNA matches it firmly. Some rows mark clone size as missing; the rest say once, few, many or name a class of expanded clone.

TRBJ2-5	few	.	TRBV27	TGTGCCACTGCACTATATTGGGGGTGGACCCAGTACTTC	CATALYWGWTQYF
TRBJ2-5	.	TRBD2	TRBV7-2	TGTGCCAGCAGCTTAGGTCGGGGAGGGAAACCGGGTACCCAGTACTTC	CASSLGRGGKPGTQYF
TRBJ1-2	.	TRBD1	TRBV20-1	TGCAGTGCTAGGGTTGGGACAGTCGTCTATGGCTACACCTTC	CSARVGTVVYGYTF
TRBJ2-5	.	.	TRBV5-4	TGTGCCAGCAGGACGGACTATGGGTCCGAGACCCAGTACTTC	CASRTDYGSETQYF
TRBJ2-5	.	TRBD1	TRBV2	TGTGCCACCAGCCCCGGGACAGGGTTAAAGACCCAGTACTTC	CATSPGTGLKTQYF
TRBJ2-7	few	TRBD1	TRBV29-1	TGCAGCGTTTCCGGGACAGAAAGCTCCTACGAGCAGTACTTC	CSVSGTESSYEQYF
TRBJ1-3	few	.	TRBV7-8	TGTGCCAGCAGCCCTATGGTTGGCTCTGGAAACACCATATATTTT	CASSPMVGSGNTIYF
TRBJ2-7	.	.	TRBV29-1	TGCAGCGTTGAAGGGGAGCCCGGGTACGAGCAGTACTTC	CSVEGEPGYEQYF
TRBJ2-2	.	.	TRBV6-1	TGTGCCAGCAGTGGGGCAGTGAACACCGGGGAGCTGTTTTTT	CASSGAVNTGELFF
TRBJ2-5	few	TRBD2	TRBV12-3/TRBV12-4	TGTGCCAGCAGACAAGACGGGAGGGGGGTTTCGGAGACCCAGTACTTC	CASRQDGRGVSETQYF
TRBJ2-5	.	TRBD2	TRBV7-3	TGTGCCAGCAGCTTATACGGGAGCGGGGGAGAGACCCAGTACTTC	CASSLYGSGGETQYF
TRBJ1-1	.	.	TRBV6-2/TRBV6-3	TGTGCCAGCAGCGATACAGCGAACACTGAAGCTTTCTTT	CASSDTANTEAFF
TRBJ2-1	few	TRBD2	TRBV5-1	TGCGCCAGCAGAATTGGCACAGCGGGAGTGAATGAGCAGTTCTTC	CASRIGTAGVNEQFF
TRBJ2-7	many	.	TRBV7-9	TGTGCCAGCAGCCCGGACGGTTACGAGCAGTACTTC	CASSPDGYEQYF
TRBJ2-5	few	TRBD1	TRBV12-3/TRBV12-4	TGTGCCAGCAGTTGGACAGGGGGAGAGACCCAGTACTTC	CASSWTGGETQYF
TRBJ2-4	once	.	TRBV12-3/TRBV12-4	TGTGCCAGCAGTTTAGGACGGGTGCTAGCCAAAAACATTCAGTACTTC	CASSLGRVLAKNIQYF
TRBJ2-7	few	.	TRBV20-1	TGCAGTGCTAACAGGGTTTCCTACGAGCAGTACTTC	CSANRVSYEQYF
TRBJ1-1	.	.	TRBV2	TGTGCCAGCAGGACTTATGCTAACACTGAAGCTTTCTTT	CASRTYANTEAFF
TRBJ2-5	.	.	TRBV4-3	TGCGCCAGCAGCCAAGGTCGCGACTCTCAAGAGACCCAGTACTTC	CASSQGRDSQETQYF
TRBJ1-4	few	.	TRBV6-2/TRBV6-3	TGTGCCAGCAGTAAACGGGAGGGATCCGGGGGAAAACTGTTTTTT	CASSKREGSGGKLFF
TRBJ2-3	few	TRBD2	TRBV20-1	TGCAGTGCTAGGCGGAGCGGGGGGGCCTTAGATACGCAGTATTTT	CSARRSGGALDTQYF
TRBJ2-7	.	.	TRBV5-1	TGCGCCAGCAGCTTGTGGGGCGGGTCCGACGAGCAGTACTTC	CASSLWGGSDEQYF
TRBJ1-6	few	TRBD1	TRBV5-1	TGCGCCAGCAGCCTGGCGGGACAGGGTGATTCACCCCTCCACTTT	CASSLAGQGDSPLHF
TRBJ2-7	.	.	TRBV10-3	TGTGCCATCAGTGAGTTAGGCCCTAGCTCCTACGAGCAGTACTTC	CAISELGPSSYEQYF
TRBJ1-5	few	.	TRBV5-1	TGCGCCAGCAGCCTCGACCCTAGGAGCAATCAGCCCCAGCATTTT	CASSLDPRSNQPQHF
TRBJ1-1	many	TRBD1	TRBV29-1	TGCAGCGTCGTCCCGGGACAGGGGACTGAAGCTTTCTTT	CSVVPGQGTEAFF
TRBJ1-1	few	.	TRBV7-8	TGTGCCAGCAGCCCCGTTGTGGTGGCCACTGAAGCTTTCTTT	CASSPVVVATEAFF
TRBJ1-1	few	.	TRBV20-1	TGCAGTGCTGGCGCAGGGTGGGACACTGAAGCTTTCTTT	CSAGAGWDTEAFF
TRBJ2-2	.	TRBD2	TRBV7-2	TGTGCCAGCAGCAATGGGACTAGCGGGCTGTTTTTT	CASSNGTSGLFF
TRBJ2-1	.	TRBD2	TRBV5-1	TGCGCCAGCAGCTTGGCCGGACTAGCGGGCATAGGAGAGCAGTTCTTC	CASSLAGLAGIGEQFF
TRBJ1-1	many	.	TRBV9	TGTGCCAGCAGCGTGGACAGGAACACTGAAGCTTTCTTT	CASSVDRNTEAFF
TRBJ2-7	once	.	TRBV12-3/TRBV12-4	TGTGCCAGCACTGTAGAAGCGTCCGAGCAGTACTTC	CASTVEASEQYF
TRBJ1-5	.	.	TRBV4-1	TGCGCCAGCAGCCAAGAGGGTGCCTCGGGCAATCAGCCCCAGCATTTT	CASSQEGASGNQPQHF
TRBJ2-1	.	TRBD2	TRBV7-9	TGTGCCAGCAGCTTAGTTCCAGCGGGAGGGAATGAGCAGTTCTTC	CASSLVPAGGNEQFF
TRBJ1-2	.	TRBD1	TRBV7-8	TGTGCCAGCAGCTTAGCTGTCCAGGGGGCATATGGCTACACCTTC	CASSLAVQGAYGYTF
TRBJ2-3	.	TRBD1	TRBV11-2	TGTGCCAGCAGAAAGGGGGCCCCAGATACGCAGTATTTT	CASRKGAPDTQYF
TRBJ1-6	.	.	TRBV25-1	TGTGCCAGCTGGTCCGGGTTTGAAGGGGGATCACCCCTCCACTTT	CASWSGFEGGSPLHF
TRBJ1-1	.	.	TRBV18	TGTGCCAGCTCACCGTCGACAGAGAACACTGAAGCTTTCTTT	CASSPSTENTEAFF
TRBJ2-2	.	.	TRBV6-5	TGTGCCAGCAGTTACTCGAGTCGGGGAGGCGGGGAGCTGTTTTTT	CASSYSSRGGGELFF
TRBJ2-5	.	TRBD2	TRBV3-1	TGTGCCAGCAGTCGACTAGCGGGATGGGGAACTGAGACCCAGTACTTC	CASSRLAGWGTETQYF
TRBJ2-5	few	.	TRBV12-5	TGTGCTAGTGGTCCAGGGATTCGGCAGACCCAGTACTTC	CASGPGIRQTQYF
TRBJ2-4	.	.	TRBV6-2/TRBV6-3	TGTGCCAGCAGGGAACGGCCGACCAAAAACATTCAGTACTTC	CASRERPTKNIQYF
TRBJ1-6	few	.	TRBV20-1	TGCAGTGCTAGGGGGACTGTAAATTCACCCCTCCACTTT	CSARGTVNSPLHF
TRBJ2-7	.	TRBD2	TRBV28	TGTGCCAGCAGCCCGAGACTAGCACGGGAGGGCGACGAGCAGTACTTC	CASSPRLAREGDEQYF
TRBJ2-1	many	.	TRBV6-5	TGTGCCAGCAGTTTACGGTCAGGGCCCTACAATGAGCAGTTCTTC	CASSLRSGPYNEQFF
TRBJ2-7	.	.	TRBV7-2	TGTGCCAGCAGCGCCCCCTCCTCCTACGAGCAGTACTTC	CASSAPSSYEQYF
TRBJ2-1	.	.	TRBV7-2	TGTGCCAGCGGACCGGCGGGGGCGAATGAGCAGTTCTTC	CASGPAGANEQFF
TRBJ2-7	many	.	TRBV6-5	TGTGCCAGCAGTTACTCGTACAACGACTACTACGAGCAGTACTTC	CASSYSYNDYYEQYF
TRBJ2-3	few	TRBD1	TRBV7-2	TGTGCCAGCGCGGACAGGGGGAGCACAGATACGCAGTACTTT	CASADRGSTDTQYF
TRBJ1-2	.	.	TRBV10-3	TGTGCCATCAGTGAGTCTTTGGGCTCCGCTGGCTACACCTTC	CAISESLGSAGYTF
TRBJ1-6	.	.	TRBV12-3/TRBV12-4	TGTGCCAGCAGTTTGGGTCAGGGGATTTCACCCCTCCACTTT	CASSLGQGISPLHF
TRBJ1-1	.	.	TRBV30	TGTGCCTCGGAACGCGCTGAAGCTTTCTTT	CASERAEAFF